The clone carrying this T cell receptor (beta chain) was observed once. Its target is not known. Primers included in the PCR were 60 Vbeta and 13 Jbeta primers. Using immunoSEQ multiplex PCR, the repertoire was profiled, and TCRdb retains in-frame clones only, with some absent. The repertoire has 100,000 to 150,000 clones, 70% to 85% of them found once; the top ten carry about 1.2%. This CDR3 comprises 15 residues. The germline V and J ends were trimmed by 1 base and 3 bases, with 10 bases remaining between them. These data come from a study of cytomegalovirus exposure and HLA in healthy donors. Overall study results and limits: According to the study, around 150 TCR beta chains were cytomegalovirus-associated. Owing to their indistinguishability, certain V segments, notably TRBV6-2 and TRBV6-3, were excluded.

The sequencing sample was made of PBMCs. The rearrangement links TRBV23-1 to TRBJ1-5, with D perhaps TRBD1 (5 bases). TRBV23-1 is an ORF, and what it does is uncertain. The TCR sequence derives from a boy between 10 and 17 years old in good health and CMV-seronegative. This chain's CDR3 is CASSQLVDTNQPQHF. As DNA, the CDR3 is TGCGCCAGCAGTCAATTGGTGGACACCAATCAGCCCCAGCATTTT.